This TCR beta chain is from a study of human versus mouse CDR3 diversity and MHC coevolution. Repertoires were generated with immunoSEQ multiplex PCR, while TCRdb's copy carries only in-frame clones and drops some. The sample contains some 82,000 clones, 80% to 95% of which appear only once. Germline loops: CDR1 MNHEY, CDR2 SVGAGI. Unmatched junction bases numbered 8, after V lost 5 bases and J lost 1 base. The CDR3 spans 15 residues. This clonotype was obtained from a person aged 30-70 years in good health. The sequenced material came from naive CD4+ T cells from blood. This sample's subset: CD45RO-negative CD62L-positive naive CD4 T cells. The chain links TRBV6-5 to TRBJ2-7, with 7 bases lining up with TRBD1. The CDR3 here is CASSRPGQRSYEQYF. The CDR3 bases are TGTGCCAGCAGTCGTCCGGGACAGAGATCCTACGAGCAGTACTTC.